The 2 T cell receptor beta chains reported below all come from one sample, sequenced in a study of breast tumors, draining lymph nodes, adjacent tissues. TCRdb used MiXCR to reprocess the multiplex PCR reads, holding one entry per CDR3 protein. The sample shows about 200,000 distinct CDR3 sequences, around 29% of them seen only once. Breast cancer patients provided tissue from their axillary draining lymph nodes. Source material: axillary lymph node tissue. Source of these receptors: a female donor with breast cancer. Some clones in this sample may be carry-over from other donors' samples.

The chain employs TRBV7-3 and TRBJ1-2, with a weak D call TRBD1 (5 bases). Per the germline V gene, CDR1 is SGHTA and CDR2 is FQGTGA. The V end was cut by 4 bases, the J end by 8 bases, with 17 bases between. The CDR3 extends over 14 amino acids. This CDR3 is CASSSSGGEGGYTF. CDR3 nucleotide sequence: TGTGCCAGCAGCTCCAGTGGGGGGGAAGGGGGCTACACCTTC. The whole variable domain, remainder taken from reference TRBV7-3 and TRBJ1-2, is GAGVSQTPSNKVTEKGKYVELRCDPISGHTALYWYRQSLGQGPEFLIYFQGTGAADDSGLPNDRFFAVRPEGSVSTLKIQRTERGDSAVYLCASSSSGGEGGYTFGSGTRLTVV.

This clonotype was counted at least ten times. The CDR3 region is CASTLGGINNEQFF. CDR3 coding DNA: TGTGCCAGCACTCTAGGGGGGATCAACAATGAGCAGTTCTTC. The rearrangement links TRBV2 to TRBJ2-1; D assignment may be TRBD1 or TRBD2 (6 bases each). Germline lookup yields CDR1 SNHLY and CDR2 FYNNEI. The length of the CDR3 is 14 residues. V was pared by 7 bases and J by 5 bases, with 15 bases between.